The 18 T cell receptor beta chains in this list originate from one sample, sequenced in a study of cytomegalovirus exposure and HLA in healthy donors. The PCR had 60 Vbeta and 13 Jbeta primers. Sequencing used immunoSEQ multiplex PCR; TCRdb keeps in-frame clones, though not all of them. Of about 120,000 clones in the sample, 65% to 75% were seen once. Sequencing used PBMCs. The source is a man between 40 and 49 years old in good health and CMV-seropositive.

The rearrangement uses TRBV4-3 and TRBJ2-5; 10 bases match TRBD2. The CDR3 covers 17 residues. Unmatched junction bases numbered 10, after V lost 1 base and J lost 5 bases. CDR1 is LGHNA, CDR2 YSLEER, per germline. Here the CDR3 DNA reads TGCGCCAGCAGCCAAGGGGCCCTAGCGGGAGTTCCCGAGACCCAGTACTTC. Translating it yields CASSQGALAGVPETQYF.

The chain recombines TRBV29-1 with TRBJ2-1; D perhaps matches TRBD2 (6 bases). V was trimmed by 7 bases and J by 7 bases, leaving 14 bases between them. The V gene's germline CDR1 is SQVTM and CDR2 ANQGSEA. The CDR3 length is 12 residues. The CDR3 reads CSGERAENEQFF. CDR3 sequence (DNA): TGCAGCGGGGAGCGGGCGGAGAATGAGCAGTTCTTC.

The genes are TRBV11-2 and TRBJ1-4; D unresolved. Germline V gene sequence: CDR1 SGHAT, CDR2 FQNNGV. The V end lost 5 bases, the J end lost 5 bases, and 15 bases lay between the germline ends. The CDR3 totals 15 residues. CDR3 sequence: CASSLLRTGNEKLFF. CDR3 DNA: TGTGCCAGCAGCCTCTTGCGGACTGGGAATGAAAAACTGTTTTTT.

The V call is TRBV4-1, the J call TRBJ2-1, with D hard to call. The germline gives CDR1 MGHRA, CDR2 YSYEKL. V was shortened by 0 bases and J by 2 bases, with 14 bases between the two germline ends. The CDR3 has 17 residues. DNA of the CDR3: TGCGCCAGCAGCCAAGATTTAACCTCTACCCCCTACAATGAGCAGTTCTTC. Its translation: CASSQDLTSTPYNEQFF.

This clone showed up just a few times. The chain has TRBV7-9 and TRBJ2-5; 8 bases map to TRBD2. The J segment lost 11 bases and the V segment lost 1 base, leaving 12 bases of the junction unmatched. Germline V gene sequence: CDR1 SEHNR, CDR2 FQNEAQ (reference sequence). The CDR3 sequence is 15 residues long. CDR3 sequence: CASSLDQREIQEQYF. CDR3 DNA: TGTGCCAGCAGCTTAGATCAGCGGGAGATTCAAGAGCAGTACTTC.

The chain combines TRBV7-6 with TRBJ2-6; D is uncertain. CDR1 and CDR2 (germline): SGHVS, FNYEAQ. This CDR3 is built from 15 residues. V shed 4 bases and J shed 2 bases, with 9 bases lying between them. The CDR3 loop reads CASSSVKTGANVLTF. Here the CDR3 DNA reads TGTGCCAGCAGCTCAGTGAAGACTGGGGCCAACGTCCTGACTTTC.

The chain has TRBV6-1 and TRBJ1-1; D may be TRBD1 (5 bases). CDR3 size: 13 residues. CDR1 and CDR2 from the germline V gene are MNHNS and SASEGT. V gave up 6 bases and J gave up 6 bases, with 14 bases separating them. CDR3 DNA sequence: TGTGCCAGCAGGAGACAGAGTACCTCTGAAGCTTTCTTT. Encoded protein: CASRRQSTSEAFF.

This chain uses TRBV2 with TRBJ2-2; 8 bases are a match to TRBD2. CDR1 and CDR2 (germline): SNHLY, FYNNEI. CDR3 length: 15 residues. V was pared by 4 bases and J by 6 bases, with 7 bases of the junction left unmatched. CDR3 sequence reads: CASSVAGPEPGELFF. The CDR3, as DNA: TGTGCCAGCAGTGTAGCGGGGCCGGAACCCGGGGAGCTGTTTTTT.

The V and J genes are TRBV6-1 and TRBJ1-5; no definite D call. Germline lookup yields CDR1 MNHNS and CDR2 SASEGT. The ends were cut back, 1 base at V and 7 bases at J, with 11 bases in the middle. The CDR3 loop spans 14 amino acids. In DNA form, the CDR3 reads TGTGCCAGCAGTGAAGACCGGGGTGGGCAGCCCCAGCATTTT. As protein: CASSEDRGGQPQHF.

Regarding this clone: The conserved phenylalanine or tryptophan normally closing the CDR3 is absent here, so this likely arose from a read error. The chain is built from TRBV10-3 and TRBJ1-2; TRBD1 matches at 7 bases. Germline CDR1 ENHRY, CDR2 SYGVKD. After removal of 10 bases from V and 5 bases from J, the junction contained 13 bases not matched to a gene. The CDR3 consists of 14 residues. The CDR3 DNA sequence: TGTGCCACGACTCCCGGGACAGCCCGATATGGCTACACCCTC. It encodes CATTPGTARYGYTL.

The chain uses TRBV6-5 and TRBJ2-5; a possible D gene is TRBD2 (5 bases). The CDR3 is 14 amino acids. Trimming left V 4 bases short and J 5 bases short, with 14 bases between. Per germline, CDR1 MNHEY and CDR2 SVGAGI. The CDR3 sequence is CASSSLQRGETQYF. DNA for the CDR3: TGTGCCAGCAGTTCCCTACAGCGAGGGGAGACCCAGTACTTC.

Here the CDR3 reads CASSQADSKGYEQYF. Written as DNA, the CDR3 is TGCGCCAGCAGCCAGGCAGACAGCAAAGGCTACGAGCAGTACTTC. The V and J genes are TRBV4-3 and TRBJ2-5; D may be TRBD1 (5 bases). TRBJ2-7 matches the DNA end more closely, so the J call is doubtful. In germline, CDR1 is LGHNA, CDR2 YSLEER. The CDR3 length is 15 residues.

The chain employs TRBV4-1 and TRBJ1-4; 7 bases are shared with TRBD1. V trimming: 0 bases; J trimming: 8 bases; junction bases outside the gene matches: 9. Looked up from germline, CDR1 is MGHRA and CDR2 is YSYEKL. The CDR3 contains 16 residues. The chain's CDR3 is CASSQDLGQGGEKLFF. As DNA, the CDR3 is TGCGCCAGCAGCCAAGATCTAGGTCAGGGGGGAGAAAAACTGTTTTTT.

This chain connects TRBV4-3 to TRBJ2-5, with TRBD1 matching 7 bases. In germline, CDR1 is LGHNA, CDR2 YSLEER. The ends lost 3 bases at V and 3 bases at J; junction bases unmatched: 4. The CDR3 has 14 residues. The CDR3 sequence: CASSQVQGKETQYF. The CDR3 bases are TGCGCCAGCAGCCAGGTACAGGGGAAAGAGACCCAGTACTTC.

This chain connects TRBV5-1 to TRBJ1-2; D uncertain. The CDR3 runs 17 residues. V was clipped by 2 bases and J by 1 base, with 18 bases between them. Germline V gives CDR1 SGHRS, CDR2 YFSETQ. The CDR3 loop is CASSLGRVLDYNYGYTF. DNA for the CDR3: TGCGCCAGCAGCTTAGGGAGGGTGCTGGACTATAACTATGGCTACACCTTC.

The chain carries TRBV30 and TRBJ1-2, with D unclear. CDR3 length: 16 residues. V was cut by 0 bases and J by 6 bases, with 20 bases left in between. Germline V lookup: CDR1 GTSNPN, CDR2 SVGIG (reference sequence). The CDR3 sequence: CAWSVTLTGGSNGYTF. CDR3 DNA sequence: TGTGCCTGGAGTGTAACCCTTACGGGCGGGTCTAATGGCTACACCTTC.

The J gene is TRBJ1-6, the V gene TRBV2; no reliable D call. Germline loops: CDR1 SNHLY, CDR2 FYNNEI. V lost 3 bases to trimming and J lost 0 bases, with 9 bases between them. The CDR3 is 16 residues long. The CDR3 loop reads CASSDDRSSYNSPLHF. The CDR3, as DNA: TGTGCCAGCAGTGATGACCGGAGCTCCTATAATTCACCCCTCCACTTT.

The rearrangement uses TRBV4-1 and TRBJ2-1, with 13 bases lining up with TRBD2. The CDR3 totals 14 residues. V lost 8 bases, J lost 5 bases, and 3 bases stayed unmatched. Germline V gene sequence: CDR1 MGHRA, CDR2 YSYEKL. The CDR3 nucleotides read TGCGCCAGCCGAGGACTAGCGGGGGACAATGAGCAGTTCTTC. Translated: CASRGLAGDNEQFF.